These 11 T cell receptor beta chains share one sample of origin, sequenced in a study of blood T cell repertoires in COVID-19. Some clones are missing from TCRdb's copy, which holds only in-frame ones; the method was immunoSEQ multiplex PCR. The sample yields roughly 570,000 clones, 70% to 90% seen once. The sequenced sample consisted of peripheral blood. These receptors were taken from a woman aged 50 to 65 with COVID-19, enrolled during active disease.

The CDR3 spells CASSPRTGDNSPLHF. The CDR3 region has the DNA TGTGCCAGTAGTCCGAGGACAGGAGATAATTCACCCCTCCACTTT. This chain connects TRBV19 to TRBJ1-6; 7 bases are a match to TRBD1. There are 15 residues in the CDR3. Germline lookup yields CDR1 LNHDA and CDR2 SQIVND (reference sequence). After removal of 5 bases from V and 5 bases from J, the junction contained 6 bases not matched to a gene.

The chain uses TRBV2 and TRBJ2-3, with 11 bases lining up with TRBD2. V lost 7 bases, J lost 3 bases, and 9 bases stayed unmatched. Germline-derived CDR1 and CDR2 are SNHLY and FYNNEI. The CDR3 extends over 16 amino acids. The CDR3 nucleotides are TGTGCCAGCACTCTACTAGCGGGGGACGATACAGATACGCAGTATTTT. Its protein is CASTLLAGDDTDTQYF.

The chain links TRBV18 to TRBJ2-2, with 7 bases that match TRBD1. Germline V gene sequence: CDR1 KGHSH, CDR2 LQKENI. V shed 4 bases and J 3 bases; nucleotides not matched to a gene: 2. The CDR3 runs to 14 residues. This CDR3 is CASSQGGDTGELFF. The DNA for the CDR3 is TGTGCCAGCTCACAAGGGGGCGACACCGGGGAGCTGTTTTTT.

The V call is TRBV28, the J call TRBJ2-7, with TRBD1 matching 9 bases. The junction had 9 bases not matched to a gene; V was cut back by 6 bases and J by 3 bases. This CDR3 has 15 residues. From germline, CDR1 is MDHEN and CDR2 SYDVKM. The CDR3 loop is CASSLGGTGYYEQYF. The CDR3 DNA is TGTGCCAGCAGCCTCGGAGGGACAGGGTACTACGAGCAGTACTTC.

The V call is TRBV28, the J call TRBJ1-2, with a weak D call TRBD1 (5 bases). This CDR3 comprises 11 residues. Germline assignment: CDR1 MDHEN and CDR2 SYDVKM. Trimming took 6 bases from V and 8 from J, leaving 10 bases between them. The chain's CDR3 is CASSQPGGYTF. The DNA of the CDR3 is TGTGCCAGCAGCCAACCAGGGGGCTACACCTTC.

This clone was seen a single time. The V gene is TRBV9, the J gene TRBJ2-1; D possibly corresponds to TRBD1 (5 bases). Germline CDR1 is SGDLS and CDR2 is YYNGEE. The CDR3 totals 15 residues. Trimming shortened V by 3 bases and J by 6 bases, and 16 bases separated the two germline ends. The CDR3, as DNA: TGTGCCAGCAGCGCCTACGGGCAGGGCTCCAATGAGCAGTTCTTC. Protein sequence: CASSAYGQGSNEQFF.

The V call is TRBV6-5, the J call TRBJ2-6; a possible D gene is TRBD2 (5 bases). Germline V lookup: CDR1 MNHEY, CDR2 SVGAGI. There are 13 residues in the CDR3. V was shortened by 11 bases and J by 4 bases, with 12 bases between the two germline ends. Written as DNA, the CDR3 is TGTGCCGCGGGCCTAACGGGGGCCAACGTCCTGACTTTC. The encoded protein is CAAGLTGANVLTF.

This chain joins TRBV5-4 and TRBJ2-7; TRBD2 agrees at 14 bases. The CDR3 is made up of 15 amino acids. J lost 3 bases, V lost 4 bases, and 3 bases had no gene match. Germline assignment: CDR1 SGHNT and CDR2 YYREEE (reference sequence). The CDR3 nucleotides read TGTGCCAGCAGCCGTGGGACTAGCGGGGGCTACGAGCAGTACTTC. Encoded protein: CASSRGTSGGYEQYF.

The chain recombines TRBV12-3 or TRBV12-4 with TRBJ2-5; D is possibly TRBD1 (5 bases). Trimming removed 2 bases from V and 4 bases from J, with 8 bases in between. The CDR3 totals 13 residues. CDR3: CASSLQGSETQYF. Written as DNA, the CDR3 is TGTGCCAGCAGTTTACAGGGTTCAGAGACCCAGTACTTC.

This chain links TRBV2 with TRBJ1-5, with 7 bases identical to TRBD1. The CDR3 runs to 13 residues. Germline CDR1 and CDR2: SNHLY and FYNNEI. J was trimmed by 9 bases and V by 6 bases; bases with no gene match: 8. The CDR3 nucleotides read TGTGCCAGCAGAACAGGGGCTCTCACGCCCCAGCATTTT. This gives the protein CASRTGALTPQHF. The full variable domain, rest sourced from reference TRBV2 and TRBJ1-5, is EPEVTQTPSHQVTQMGQEVILRCVPISNHLYFYWYRQILGQKVEFLVSFYNNEISEKSEIFDDQFSVERPDGSNFTLKIRSTKLEDSAMYFCASRTGALTPQHFGDGTRLSIL.

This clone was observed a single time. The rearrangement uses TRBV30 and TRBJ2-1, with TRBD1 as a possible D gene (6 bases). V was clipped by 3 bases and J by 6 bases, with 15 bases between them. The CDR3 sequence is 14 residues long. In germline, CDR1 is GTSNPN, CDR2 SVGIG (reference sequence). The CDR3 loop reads CAWSVGAGGNEQFF. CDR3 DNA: TGTGCCTGGAGCGTGGGGGCTGGGGGCAATGAGCAGTTCTTC.